The T cell receptor beta chain under discussion was sequenced for a study of OX40 agonist ivuxolimab in advanced cancers. CDR1 and CDR2 (germline): SGHRS, YFSETQ. Trimming at V came to 4 bases and at J to 7 bases, leaving 4 bases not matched to a gene. The CDR3 runs 14 residues. Sequenced by immunoSEQ multiplex PCR; TCRdb stores in-frame clones only, minus some. The sample includes approximately 80,000 clones, less than 95% seen only once; the top ten take 0.33%. The chain recombines TRBV5-1 with TRBJ1-4; TRBD1 matches at 10 bases. The input for sequencing was CD4+ or CD8+ T cells sorted from blood, taken in a trial of the OX40 agonist ivuxolimab. This TCR was sampled from an adult with an advanced solid tumor such as melanoma, head and neck, liver or kidney cancer. The CDR3 loop reads CASSQDRGREKLFF. The DNA for the CDR3 is TGCGCCAGCAGCCAAGACAGGGGGCGTGAAAAACTGTTTTTT. The full variable domain, rest sourced from reference TRBV5-1 and TRBJ1-4, is KAGVTQTPRYLIKTRGQQVTLSCSPISGHRSVSWYQQTPGQGLQFLFEYFSETQRNKGNFPGRFSGRQFSNSRSEMNVSTLELGDSALYLCASSQDRGREKLFFGSGTQLSVL.